The 5 T cell receptor beta chains below come from one sample, sequenced in a study of cytomegalovirus exposure and HLA in healthy donors. Primers: 60 Vbeta forward and 13 Jbeta reverse. Generated by immunoSEQ multiplex PCR, the TCRdb table keeps only in-frame clones and is missing some. The sample includes 100,000 to 150,000 clones, about 10% seen only once; the top ten take approximately 4.5%. The sequencing sample was made of PBMCs. All receptors come from a young woman in good health and CMV-seropositive.

The sample holds many counts of this clone. The V call is TRBV4-2, the J call TRBJ1-2; D is undetermined. Per the germline V gene, CDR1 is LGHNA and CDR2 is YNFKEQ. The CDR3 loop spans 15 amino acids. V was shortened by 3 bases and J by 6 bases, with 17 bases between the two germline ends. The CDR3, as DNA: TGTGCCAGCAGCCAGACGGGTAAGAAGGAGGATGGCTACACCTTC. This translates into CASSQTGKKEDGYTF.

In this sample, this clone turned up a few times. The chain has TRBV30 and TRBJ2-5; a weak D match, TRBD1 (6 bases). Judging by the DNA end, TRBJ2-7 fits better; the J call may be wrong. CDR1 is GTSNPN and CDR2 is SVGIG in the germline V gene (reference sequence). There are 13 residues in the CDR3. The CDR3 region is CAWSRQDGGEQYF. CDR3 sequence (DNA): TGTGCCTGGAGCCGACAGGACGGAGGCGAGCAGTACTTC.

This chain connects TRBV6-5 to TRBJ2-1; the match to TRBD2 covers 10 bases. Trimming at V came to 2 bases and at J to 7 bases, leaving 5 bases not matched to a gene. Per the germline V gene, CDR1 is MNHEY and CDR2 is SVGAGI. The CDR3 covers 15 residues. This CDR3 is CASSYGLADGNEQFF. The CDR3 DNA is TGTGCCAGCAGTTACGGACTAGCGGATGGGAATGAGCAGTTCTTC.

This clone was found many times. The chain recombines TRBV6-6 with TRBJ2-7; D is tentatively TRBD1 or TRBD2 (5 bases each). Trimming left V 10 bases short and J 0 bases short, with 16 bases between. CDR1 and CDR2 (germline): MNHNY, SVGAGI (reference sequence). The CDR3 sequence is 14 residues long. The CDR3 sequence: CATSGSGSSYEQYF. The DNA of the CDR3 is TGTGCCACCAGCGGATCAGGGTCCTCCTACGAGCAGTACTTC.

This clone was seen a handful of times. The rearrangement links TRBV19 to TRBJ1-2, with 9 bases matching TRBD1. CDR3 size: 14 residues. J gave up 6 bases and V 5 bases, and 7 bases lay outside the gene matches. Germline CDR1 LNHDA, CDR2 SQIVND (reference sequence). The chain's CDR3 is CASSLGDRVDGYTF. CDR3 sequence (DNA): TGTGCCAGTAGTCTGGGGGACAGGGTGGATGGCTACACCTTC.